The clone carrying this T cell receptor (beta chain) came up a few times. Its cognate antigen is unknown. This record belongs to a study of T cells after yellow fever vaccination. One entry per CDR3 protein, called by TCRdb with MiXCR from the 5' RACE reads. The sample has about 300,000 distinct CDR3 sequences, almost 4% seen once; the top ten hold 20% to 25%. Regarding the study as a whole: Most primary-vaccination clones reappeared after the booster (more than 95% CD4, 88% CD8).

The V gene's germline CDR1 is SGHRS and CDR2 YFSETQ. J gave up 6 bases and V 5 bases, and 9 bases lay outside the gene matches. This CDR3 spans 16 amino acids. This TCR was sampled from a man younger than 30 who received the YFV17D yellow fever vaccine. The chain couples TRBV5-1 to TRBJ1-6, with TRBD1 identical over 9 bases. The material was PBMCs, obtained 5 days after the yellow fever booster vaccination. As DNA, the CDR3 is TGCGCCAGCAGGGACGCACAGGGGGCATGTAATTCACCCCTCCACTTT. Protein product: CASRDAQGACNSPLHF.